The TCR beta chain described here comes from a study of CD8 T cells in ankylosing spondylitis. Study-wide findings and caveats: Among TCR beta sequences, a motif of about 8 highly homologous variants appeared characteristic of ankylosing spondylitis blood. Relatively rare in peripheral blood, disease-linked clones were also CD8+. A subset of motif variants has previously been described in the synovial fluid and blood of reactive arthritis. The study looked at matched synovial fluid samples from ankylosing spondylitis patients. Disease-linked clones were reported to be significantly enriched there.

The CDR3 length is 13 residues. The germline V and J ends were trimmed by 2 bases and 4 bases, with 8 bases remaining between them. Per germline, CDR1 KGHSH and CDR2 LQKENI. The table lists this clonotype with a few counts. Its target is not known. With molecular barcodes, quantitative 5'-RACE was used to make the TCR beta libraries. TCRdb re-derived calls from the 5' RACE reads in MiXCR, one entry per CDR3 protein. Of about 400,000 distinct CDR3 sequences listed, around 20% are singletons. The sample was blood, either unsorted or a sorted T cell fraction (not recorded which). This clonotype was obtained from a male donor with ankylosing spondylitis. The chain combines TRBV18 with TRBJ1-1; TRBD1 might be the D (5 bases). The CDR3 sequence is CASSPSGGTEAFF. DNA for the CDR3: TGTGCCAGCTCACCATCTGGGGGCACTGAAGCTTTCTTT.